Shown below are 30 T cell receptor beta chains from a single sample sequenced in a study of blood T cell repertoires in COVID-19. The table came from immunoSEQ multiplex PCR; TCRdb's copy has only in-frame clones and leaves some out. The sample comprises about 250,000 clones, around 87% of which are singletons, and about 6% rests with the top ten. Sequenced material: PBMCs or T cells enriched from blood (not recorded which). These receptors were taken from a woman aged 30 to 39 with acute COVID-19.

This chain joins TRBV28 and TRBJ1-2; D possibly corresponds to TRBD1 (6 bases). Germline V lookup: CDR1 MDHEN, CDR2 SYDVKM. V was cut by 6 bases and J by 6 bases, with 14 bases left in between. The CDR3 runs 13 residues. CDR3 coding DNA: TGTGCCAGCAGGCAGACAGGCTTAGATGGCTACACCTTC. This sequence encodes CASRQTGLDGYTF.

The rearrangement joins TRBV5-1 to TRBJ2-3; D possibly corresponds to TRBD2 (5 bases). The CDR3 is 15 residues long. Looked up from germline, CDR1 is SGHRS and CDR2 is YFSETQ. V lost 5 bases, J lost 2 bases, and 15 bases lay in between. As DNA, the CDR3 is TGCGCCAGCAGAACGACTACTTCGCCCACAGATACGCAGTATTTT. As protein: CASRTTTSPTDTQYF.

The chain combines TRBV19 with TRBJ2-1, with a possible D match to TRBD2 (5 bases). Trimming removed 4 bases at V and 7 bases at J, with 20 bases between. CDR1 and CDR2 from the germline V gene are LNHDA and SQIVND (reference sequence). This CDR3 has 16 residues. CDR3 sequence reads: CASSSPVGVSGNEQFF. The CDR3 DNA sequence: TGTGCCAGTAGTAGTCCTGTTGGGGTATCGGGAAATGAGCAGTTCTTC.

CDR3 DNA: TGTGCCAGTAGTCTGCAGGGGCCCGCCTCTGGAAACACCATATATTTT. Translation gives CASSLQGPASGNTIYF. The chain uses TRBV19 and TRBJ1-3; D perhaps matches TRBD1 (6 bases). CDR1 is LNHDA, CDR2 SQIVND, per germline (reference sequence). This CDR3 spans 16 amino acids. V was cut by 5 bases and J by 0 bases, with 14 bases left in between.

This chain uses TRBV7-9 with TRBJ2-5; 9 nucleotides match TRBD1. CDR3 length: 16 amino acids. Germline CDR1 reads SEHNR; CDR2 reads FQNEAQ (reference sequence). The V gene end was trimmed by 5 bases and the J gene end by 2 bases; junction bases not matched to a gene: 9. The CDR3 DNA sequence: TGTGCCAGCAGCCCCGGACAGGGGAAGGCGCAAGAGACCCAGTACTTC. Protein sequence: CASSPGQGKAQETQYF. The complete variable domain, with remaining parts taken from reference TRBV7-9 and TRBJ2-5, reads DTGVSQNPRHKITKRGQNVTFRCDPISEHNRLYWYRQTLGQGPEFLTYFQNEAQLEKSRLLSDRFSAERPKGSFSTLEIQRTEQGDSAMYLCASSPGQGKAQETQYFGPGTRLLVL.

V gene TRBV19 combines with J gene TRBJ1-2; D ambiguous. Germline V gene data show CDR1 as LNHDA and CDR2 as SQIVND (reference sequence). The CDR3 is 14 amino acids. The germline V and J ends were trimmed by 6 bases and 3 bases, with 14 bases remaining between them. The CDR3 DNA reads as TGTGCCAGTAGCGGCGAGTGGAGGGACTATGGCTACACCTTC. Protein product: CASSGEWRDYGYTF.

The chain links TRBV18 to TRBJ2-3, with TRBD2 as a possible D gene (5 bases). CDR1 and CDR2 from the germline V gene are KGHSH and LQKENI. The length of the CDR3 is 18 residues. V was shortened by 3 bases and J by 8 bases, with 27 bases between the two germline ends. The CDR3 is CASSPLGATDTRGSTQYF. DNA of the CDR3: TGTGCCAGCTCACCCCTCGGTGCCACAGATACGCGCGGGTCTACGCAGTATTTT.

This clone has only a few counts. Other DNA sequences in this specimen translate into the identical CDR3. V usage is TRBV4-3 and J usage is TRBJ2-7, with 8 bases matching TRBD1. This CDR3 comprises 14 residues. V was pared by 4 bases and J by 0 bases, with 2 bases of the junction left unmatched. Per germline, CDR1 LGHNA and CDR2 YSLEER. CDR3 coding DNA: TGCGCCAGCAGCCCTGGACAGGGCTCCTACGAGCAGTACTTC. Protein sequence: CASSPGQGSYEQYF.

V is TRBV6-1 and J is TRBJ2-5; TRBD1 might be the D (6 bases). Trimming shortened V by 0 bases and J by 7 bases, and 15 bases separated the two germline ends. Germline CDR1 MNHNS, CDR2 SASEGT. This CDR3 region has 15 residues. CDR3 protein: CASSEAGTPRWTQYF. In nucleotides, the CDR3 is TGTGCCAGCAGTGAAGCGGGGACACCTCGGTGGACCCAGTACTTC.

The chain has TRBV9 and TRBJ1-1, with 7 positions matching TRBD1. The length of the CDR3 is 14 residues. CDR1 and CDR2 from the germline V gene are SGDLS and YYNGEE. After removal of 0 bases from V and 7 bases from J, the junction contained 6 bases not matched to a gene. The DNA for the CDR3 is TGTGCCAGCAGCGTAGGAAGGGGGCAGGGTGAAGCTTTCTTT. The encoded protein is CASSVGRGQGEAFF.

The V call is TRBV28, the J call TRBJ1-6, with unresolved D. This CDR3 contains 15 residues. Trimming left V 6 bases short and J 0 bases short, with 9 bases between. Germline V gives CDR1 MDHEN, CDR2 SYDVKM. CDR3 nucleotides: TGTGCCAGCAGGTCACCAGGCTCCTATAATTCACCCCTCCACTTT. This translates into CASRSPGSYNSPLHF.

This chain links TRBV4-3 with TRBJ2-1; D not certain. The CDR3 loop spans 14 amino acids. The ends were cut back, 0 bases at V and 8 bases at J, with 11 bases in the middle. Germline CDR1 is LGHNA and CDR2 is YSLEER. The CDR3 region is CASSQDYFADEQFF. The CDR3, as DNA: TGCGCCAGCAGCCAAGATTATTTCGCAGATGAGCAGTTCTTC.

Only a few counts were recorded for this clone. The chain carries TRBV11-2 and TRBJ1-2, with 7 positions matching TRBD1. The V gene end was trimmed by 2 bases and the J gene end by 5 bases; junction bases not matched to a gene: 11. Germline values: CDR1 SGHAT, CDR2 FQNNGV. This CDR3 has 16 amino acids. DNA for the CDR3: TGTGCCAGCAGCTTACTGACAGGGTCCGGGGTATATGGCTACACCTTC. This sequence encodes CASSLLTGSGVYGYTF.

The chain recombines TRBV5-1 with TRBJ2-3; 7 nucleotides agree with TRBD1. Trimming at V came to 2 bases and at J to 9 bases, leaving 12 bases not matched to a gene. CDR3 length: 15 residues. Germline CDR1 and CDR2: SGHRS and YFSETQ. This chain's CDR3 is CASSFDGQELGTQYF. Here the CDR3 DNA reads TGCGCCAGCAGCTTCGACGGACAGGAATTAGGCACGCAGTATTTT.

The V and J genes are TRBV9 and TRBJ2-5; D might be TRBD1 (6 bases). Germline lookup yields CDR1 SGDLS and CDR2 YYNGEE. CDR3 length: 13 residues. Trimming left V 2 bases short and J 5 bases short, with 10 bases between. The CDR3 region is CASSVGQFETQYF. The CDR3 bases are TGTGCCAGCAGCGTCGGACAGTTCGAGACCCAGTACTTC.

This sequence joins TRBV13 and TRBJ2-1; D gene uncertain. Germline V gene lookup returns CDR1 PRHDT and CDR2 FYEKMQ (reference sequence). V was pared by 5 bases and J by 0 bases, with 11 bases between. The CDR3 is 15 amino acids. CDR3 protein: CASSPVWSSYNEQFF. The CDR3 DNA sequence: TGTGCCAGCAGCCCGGTGTGGAGCTCCTACAATGAGCAGTTCTTC.

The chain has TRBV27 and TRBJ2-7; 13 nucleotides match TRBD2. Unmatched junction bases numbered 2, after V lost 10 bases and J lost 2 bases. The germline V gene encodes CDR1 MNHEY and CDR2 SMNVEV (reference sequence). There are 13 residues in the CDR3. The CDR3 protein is CAKLAGGPYEQYF. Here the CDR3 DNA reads TGTGCCAAACTAGCGGGGGGGCCCTACGAGCAGTACTTC.

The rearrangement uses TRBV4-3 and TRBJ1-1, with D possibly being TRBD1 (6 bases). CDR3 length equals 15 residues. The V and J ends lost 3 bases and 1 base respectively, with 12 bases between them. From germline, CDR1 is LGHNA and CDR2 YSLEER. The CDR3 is CASSHSLQGNTEAFF. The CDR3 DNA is TGCGCCAGCAGCCACTCTTTACAGGGGAACACTGAAGCTTTCTTT.

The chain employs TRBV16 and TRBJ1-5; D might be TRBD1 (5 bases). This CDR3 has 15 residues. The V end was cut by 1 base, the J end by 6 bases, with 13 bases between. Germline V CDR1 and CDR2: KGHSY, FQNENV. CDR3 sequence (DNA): TGTGCCAGCAGCCAATTGAGCAGGGAGGGTCAGCCCCAGCATTTT. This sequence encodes CASSQLSREGQPQHF.

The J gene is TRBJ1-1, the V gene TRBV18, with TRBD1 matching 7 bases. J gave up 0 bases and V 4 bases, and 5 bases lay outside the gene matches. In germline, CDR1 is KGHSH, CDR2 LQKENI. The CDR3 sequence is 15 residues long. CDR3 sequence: CASSQFDRVNTEAFF. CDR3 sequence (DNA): TGTGCCAGCTCACAATTTGACAGGGTGAACACTGAAGCTTTCTTT. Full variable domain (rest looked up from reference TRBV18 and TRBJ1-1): NAGVMQNPRHLVRRRGQEARLRCSPMKGHSHVYWYRQLPEEGLKFMVYLQKENIIDESGMPKERFSAEFPKEGPSILRIQQVVRGDSAAYFCASSQFDRVNTEAFFGQGTRLTVV.

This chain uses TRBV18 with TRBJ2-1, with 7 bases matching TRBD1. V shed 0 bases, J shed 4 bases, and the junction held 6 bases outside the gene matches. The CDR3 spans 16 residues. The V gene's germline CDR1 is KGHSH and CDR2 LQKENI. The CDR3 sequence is CASSPPGRGSYNEQFF. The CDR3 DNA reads TGTGCCAGCTCACCACCTGGCAGGGGGTCTTACAATGAGCAGTTCTTC.

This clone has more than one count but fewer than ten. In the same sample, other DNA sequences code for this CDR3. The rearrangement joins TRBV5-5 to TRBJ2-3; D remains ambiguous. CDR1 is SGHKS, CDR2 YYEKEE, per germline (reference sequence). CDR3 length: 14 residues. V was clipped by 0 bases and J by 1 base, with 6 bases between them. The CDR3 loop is CASSLAPGTDTQYF. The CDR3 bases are TGTGCCAGCAGCTTGGCCCCTGGCACAGATACGCAGTATTTT.

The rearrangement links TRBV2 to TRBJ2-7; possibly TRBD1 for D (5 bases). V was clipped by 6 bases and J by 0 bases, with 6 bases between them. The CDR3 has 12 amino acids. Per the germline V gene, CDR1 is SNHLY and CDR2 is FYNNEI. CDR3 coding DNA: TGTGCCAGCAGGGACAACTCCTACGAGCAGTACTTC. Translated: CASRDNSYEQYF.

The CDR3 here is CASSGPGTGNYGYTF. CDR3 DNA sequence: TGTGCCAGCAGTGGTCCCGGGACAGGGAATTATGGCTACACCTTC. The rearrangement joins TRBV9 to TRBJ1-2; the match to TRBD1 covers 9 bases. The CDR3 sequence is 15 residues long. Germline V gene data show CDR1 as SGDLS and CDR2 as YYNGEE. Trimming cost V 5 bases and J 5 bases; bases outside gene matches: 10.

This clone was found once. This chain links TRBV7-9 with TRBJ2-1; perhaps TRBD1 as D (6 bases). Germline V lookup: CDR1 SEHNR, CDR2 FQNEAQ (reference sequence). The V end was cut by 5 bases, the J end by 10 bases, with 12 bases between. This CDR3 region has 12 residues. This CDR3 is CASSATGTEQFF. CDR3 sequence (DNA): TGTGCCAGCAGCGCAACCGGGACAGAGCAGTTCTTC.

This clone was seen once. CDR3 sequence (DNA): TGTGCCAGCAGCCATGGGGGGGCCGCTTTCTTT. It specifies CASSHGGAAFF. This chain uses TRBV3-1 (or the pseudogene TRBV3-2) with TRBJ1-1, with D possibly matching TRBD1 (6 bases). From germline, CDR1 is LGHDT and CDR2 YNNKEL (reference sequence). The CDR3 is 11 amino acids. V was pared by 3 bases and J by 11 bases, with 10 bases between.

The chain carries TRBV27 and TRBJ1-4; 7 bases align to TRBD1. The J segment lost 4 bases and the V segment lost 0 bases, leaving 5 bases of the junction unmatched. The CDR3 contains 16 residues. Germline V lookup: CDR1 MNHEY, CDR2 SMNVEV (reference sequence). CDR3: CASSLSHRGGNEKLFF. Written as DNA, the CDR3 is TGTGCCAGCAGTTTATCGCACAGGGGAGGTAATGAAAAACTGTTTTTT. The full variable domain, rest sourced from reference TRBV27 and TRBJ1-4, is EAQVTQNPRYLITVTGKKLTVTCSQNMNHEYMSWYRQDPGLGLRQIYYSMNVEVTDKGDVPEGYKVSRKEKRNFPLILESPSPNQTSLYFCASSLSHRGGNEKLFFGSGTQLSVL.

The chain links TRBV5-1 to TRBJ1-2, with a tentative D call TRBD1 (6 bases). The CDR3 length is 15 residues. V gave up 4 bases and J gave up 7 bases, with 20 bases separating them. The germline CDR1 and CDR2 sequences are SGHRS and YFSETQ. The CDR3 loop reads CASSPDTNRAGGYTF. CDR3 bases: TGCGCCAGCAGCCCGGACACTAACAGGGCTGGTGGCTACACCTTC.

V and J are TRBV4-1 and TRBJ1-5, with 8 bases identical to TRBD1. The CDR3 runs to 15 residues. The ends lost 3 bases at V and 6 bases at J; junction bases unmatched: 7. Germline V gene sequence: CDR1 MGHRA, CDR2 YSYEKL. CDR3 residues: CASSQEDRGGQPQHF. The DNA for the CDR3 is TGCGCCAGCAGCCAGGAAGACAGGGGCGGTCAGCCCCAGCATTTT.

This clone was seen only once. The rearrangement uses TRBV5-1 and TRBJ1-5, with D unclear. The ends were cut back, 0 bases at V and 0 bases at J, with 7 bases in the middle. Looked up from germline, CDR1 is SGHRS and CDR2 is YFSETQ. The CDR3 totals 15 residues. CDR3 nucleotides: TGCGCCAGCAGCTTGGTAGGAGATAGCAATCAGCCCCAGCATTTT. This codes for CASSLVGDSNQPQHF.